The sequence of this TCR beta chain was determined in a study of identifying expanded T cells in peripheral blood. Study results and caveats: Technical replicates showed approximately 1.2 changed clones; two weeks around 15; four weeks 19. Variance in clone template counts between approximately 2-week samples significantly increased with total template count across all healthy donors.

No infections or other immune events were documented during collection. With respect to this clone: Its specificity is unknown.

Profiled with immunoSEQ multiplex PCR; TCRdb holds only in-frame clones, not every one. The sample has around 90,000 clones; roughly 88% are singletons. The CDR3 runs 13 residues. Germline V gene data show CDR1 as GTSNPN and CDR2 as SVGIG (reference sequence). V lost 2 bases, J lost 10 bases, and 12 bases lay in between. The material sequenced was blood. The receptor was isolated from a person between 18 and 69 years old in good health. The rearrangement uses TRBV30 and TRBJ1-6; D uncertain. In nucleotides, the CDR3 is TGTGCCTGGAGTCTTGATGCGCTGTCACCCCTCCACTTT. Translation gives CAWSLDALSPLHF.